Listed below are T cell receptor beta chains from one sample, sequenced in a study of blood T cell repertoires in COVID-19. Assay used: immunoSEQ multiplex PCR; TCRdb lists only in-frame clones, some missing. The sample consists of about 310,000 clones, approximately 89% of them appearing once. The sequenced material came from PBMCs or T cells enriched from blood (not recorded which). The receptors come from a woman in her twenties or thirties who had recovered from COVID-19. Both conserved end residues are part of each CDR3. D genes are given only for firm matches. Size is stated for part of the rows, as once, few or many counts, or as a class when the clone is expanded.

j_call: TRBJ2-7
clone_size: -
v_call: TRBV5-4
d_call: -
cdr3_aa: CASSLRGPYEQYF
cdr3_nt: TGTGCCAGCAGCTTGAGAGGGCCCTACGAGCAGTACTTC

j_call: TRBJ2-3
clone_size: -
v_call: TRBV18
d_call: TRBD2
cdr3_aa: CASSPDMETSGIQF
cdr3_nt: TGTGCCAGCTCACCAGATATGGAGACTAGCGGGATCCAATTT

j_call: TRBJ1-4
clone_size: -
v_call: TRBV5-1
d_call: -
cdr3_aa: CASSLIGGRNEKLFF
cdr3_nt: TGCGCCAGCAGCTTGATCGGCGGGAGGAATGAAAAACTGTTTTTT

j_call: TRBJ1-4
clone_size: -
v_call: TRBV29-1
d_call: -
cdr3_aa: CSVFASPGNEKLFF
cdr3_nt: TGCAGCGTTTTCGCGTCGCCTGGTAATGAAAAACTGTTTTTT

j_call: TRBJ1-4
clone_size: -
v_call: TRBV4-1
d_call: -
cdr3_aa: CASSLAHGATNEKLFF
cdr3_nt: TGCGCCAGCAGCCTAGCCCATGGAGCAACTAATGAAAAACTGTTTTTT

j_call: TRBJ2-7
clone_size: few
v_call: TRBV5-1
d_call: -
cdr3_aa: CASSLTETYEQYF
cdr3_nt: TGCGCCAGCAGCTTGACAGAAACCTACGAGCAGTACTTC

j_call: TRBJ2-5
clone_size: -
v_call: TRBV10-2
d_call: -
cdr3_aa: CASNQGGQETQYF
cdr3_nt: TGCGCCAGCAACCAGGGCGGACAAGAGACCCAGTACTTC

j_call: TRBJ1-1
clone_size: -
v_call: TRBV6-4
d_call: TRBD1
cdr3_aa: CASSLGTGYEAFF
cdr3_nt: TGTGCCAGCAGTTTGGGGACAGGCTATGAAGCTTTCTTT

j_call: TRBJ1-5
clone_size: -
v_call: TRBV28
d_call: TRBD1
cdr3_aa: CASSFIQGSNQPQHF
cdr3_nt: TGTGCCAGCAGTTTTATACAGGGGAGCAATCAGCCCCAGCATTTT

j_call: TRBJ2-1
clone_size: -
v_call: TRBV10-3
d_call: -
cdr3_aa: CAIRTDREDSDEQFF
cdr3_nt: TGTGCCATCAGGACTGACAGGGAGGATTCGGATGAGCAGTTCTTC

j_call: TRBJ1-2
clone_size: once
v_call: TRBV4-1
d_call: -
cdr3_aa: CASSQGGGYYGYTF
cdr3_nt: TGCGCCAGCAGCCAGGGGGGTGGCTATTATGGCTACACCTTC

j_call: TRBJ2-2
clone_size: -
v_call: TRBV21-1
d_call: -
cdr3_aa: CARDRGRPGELFF
cdr3_nt: TGTGCCAGGGACAGGGGGCGGCCCGGGGAGCTGTTTTTT

j_call: TRBJ1-6
clone_size: -
v_call: TRBV2
d_call: TRBD1
cdr3_aa: CASSPQGAGNSPLHF
cdr3_nt: TGTGCCAGCAGTCCACAGGGGGCAGGGAATTCACCCCTCCACTTT

j_call: TRBJ1-2
clone_size: -
v_call: TRBV6-6
d_call: -
cdr3_aa: CASSPSDSTNYGYTF
cdr3_nt: TGTGCCAGCAGTCCATCGGACAGCACTAACTATGGCTACACCTTC

j_call: TRBJ2-1
clone_size: -
v_call: TRBV10-1
d_call: TRBD2
cdr3_aa: CASSEYQRGYNEQFF
cdr3_nt: TGCGCCAGCAGTGAGTACCAGCGGGGCTACAATGAGCAGTTCTTC

j_call: TRBJ2-7
clone_size: -
v_call: TRBV27
d_call: -
cdr3_aa: CASSKLAGYEQYF
cdr3_nt: TGTGCCAGCAGTAAACTAGCAGGCTACGAGCAGTACTTC

j_call: TRBJ1-4
clone_size: -
v_call: TRBV7-9
d_call: TRBD1
cdr3_aa: CASSYDREINEKLFF
cdr3_nt: TGTGCCAGCAGCTATGACAGGGAAATAAATGAAAAACTGTTTTTT

j_call: TRBJ2-7
clone_size: -
v_call: TRBV5-6
d_call: TRBD2
cdr3_aa: CASSPGLAEHYEQYF
cdr3_nt: TGTGCCAGCAGCCCCGGACTAGCCGAACACTACGAGCAGTACTTC

j_call: TRBJ1-3
clone_size: -
v_call: TRBV2
d_call: -
cdr3_aa: CASNRERNTIYF
cdr3_nt: TGTGCCAGCAACAGGGAGAGAAACACCATATATTTT

j_call: TRBJ2-7
clone_size: once
v_call: TRBV18
d_call: TRBD2
cdr3_aa: CASSLGTSESYEQYF
cdr3_nt: TGTGCCAGCTCGCTTGGGACTAGCGAGTCCTACGAGCAGTACTTC

j_call: TRBJ1-2
clone_size: -
v_call: TRBV28
d_call: TRBD1
cdr3_aa: CASRPEGQGRYGYTF
cdr3_nt: TGTGCCAGCAGGCCTGAAGGACAGGGACGGTATGGCTACACCTTC

j_call: TRBJ1-6
clone_size: -
v_call: TRBV4-1
d_call: TRBD1
cdr3_aa: CASSQDGGRGISPLHF
cdr3_nt: TGCGCCAGCAGCCAAGACGGTGGCAGGGGGATTTCACCCCTCCACTTT

j_call: TRBJ1-5
clone_size: -
v_call: TRBV28
d_call: -
cdr3_aa: CASSLWGQGNQPQHF
cdr3_nt: TGTGCCAGCAGTTTGTGGGGGCAAGGCAATCAGCCCCAGCATTTT

j_call: TRBJ2-7
clone_size: -
v_call: TRBV7-9
d_call: -
cdr3_aa: CASSLDLGGPATYEQYF
cdr3_nt: TGTGCCAGCAGCTTAGATTTAGGAGGCCCGGCCACGTACGAGCAGTACTTC

j_call: TRBJ1-4
clone_size: -
v_call: TRBV10-3
d_call: -
cdr3_aa: CAISEGEGNEKLFF
cdr3_nt: TGTGCCATCAGTGAAGGGGAAGGTAATGAAAAACTGTTTTTT

j_call: TRBJ2-5
clone_size: few
v_call: TRBV28
d_call: TRBD1
cdr3_aa: CASSLYRTGGGETQYF
cdr3_nt: TGTGCCAGCAGTTTATACCGGACAGGGGGCGGAGAGACCCAGTACTTC

j_call: TRBJ2-1
clone_size: once
v_call: TRBV5-4
d_call: TRBD2
cdr3_aa: CASSFAGGPGSYNEQFF
cdr3_nt: TGTGCCAGCAGCTTTGCGGGAGGGCCGGGCTCCTACAATGAGCAGTTCTTC

j_call: TRBJ2-1
clone_size: -
v_call: TRBV25-1
d_call: TRBD1
cdr3_aa: CASSPPGQAVWSYNEQFF
cdr3_nt: TGTGCCAGCAGTCCTCCGGGACAGGCCGTATGGTCCTACAATGAGCAGTTCTTC

j_call: TRBJ1-3
clone_size: -
v_call: TRBV5-8
d_call: -
cdr3_aa: CASSRGQGSGNTIYF
cdr3_nt: TGTGCCAGCAGCCGCGGCCAGGGGTCTGGAAACACCATATATTTT

j_call: TRBJ2-7
clone_size: -
v_call: TRBV12-3/TRBV12-4
d_call: -
cdr3_aa: CASSRTNSYEQYF
cdr3_nt: TGTGCCAGCAGTAGGACAAATTCCTACGAGCAGTACTTC

j_call: TRBJ1-5
clone_size: -
v_call: TRBV19
d_call: -
cdr3_aa: CASSIPYSNQPQHF
cdr3_nt: TGTGCCAGTAGTATCCCTTATAGCAATCAGCCCCAGCATTTT

j_call: TRBJ1-2
clone_size: -
v_call: TRBV29-1
d_call: -
cdr3_aa: CSAAPGINYGYTF
cdr3_nt: TGCAGCGCAGCGCCCGGAATTAACTATGGCTACACCTTC

j_call: TRBJ2-1
clone_size: -
v_call: TRBV5-5
d_call: TRBD1
cdr3_aa: CASSPGQGSSYNEQFF
cdr3_nt: TGTGCCAGCAGCCCGGGACAGGGGAGCTCCTACAATGAGCAGTTCTTC